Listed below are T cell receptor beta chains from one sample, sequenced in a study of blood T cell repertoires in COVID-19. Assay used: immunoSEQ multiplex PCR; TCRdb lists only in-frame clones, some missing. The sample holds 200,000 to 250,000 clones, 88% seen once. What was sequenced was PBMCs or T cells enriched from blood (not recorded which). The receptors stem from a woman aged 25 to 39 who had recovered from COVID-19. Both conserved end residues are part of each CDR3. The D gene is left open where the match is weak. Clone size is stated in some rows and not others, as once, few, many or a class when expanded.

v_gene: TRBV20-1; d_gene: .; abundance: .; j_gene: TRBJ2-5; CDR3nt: TGCAGTGCTAGTGGCCCAGAAGAGACCCAGTACTTC; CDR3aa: CSASGPEETQYF
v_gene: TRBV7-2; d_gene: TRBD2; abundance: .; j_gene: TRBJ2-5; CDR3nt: TGTGCCAGCAGACGTAGCGGGGGTCAAGAGACCCAGTACTTC; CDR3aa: CASRRSGGQETQYF
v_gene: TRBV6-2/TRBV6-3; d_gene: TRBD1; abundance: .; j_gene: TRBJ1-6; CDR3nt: TGTGCCAGCAGTCTCGGACAGGGGAAAGCTTCACCCCTCCACTTT; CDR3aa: CASSLGQGKASPLHF
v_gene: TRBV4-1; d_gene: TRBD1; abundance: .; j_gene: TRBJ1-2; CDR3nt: TGCGCCAGCAGCCAACCCAGACAGGGGAAGAACTATGGCTACACCTTC; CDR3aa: CASSQPRQGKNYGYTF
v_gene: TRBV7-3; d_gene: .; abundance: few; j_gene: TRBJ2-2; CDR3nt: TGTGCCAGCAGTCGAAAACAGGGTCCGGGGGAGCTGTTTTTT; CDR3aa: CASSRKQGPGELFF
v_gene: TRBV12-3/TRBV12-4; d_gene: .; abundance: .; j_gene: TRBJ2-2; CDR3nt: TGTGCCAGCAGTTTACTCGAGGCCGGGGAGCTGTTTTTT; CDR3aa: CASSLLEAGELFF
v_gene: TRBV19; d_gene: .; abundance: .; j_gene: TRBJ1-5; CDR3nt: TGTGCCAGTAGTGGGGGCCTTCTGAGTCAGCCCCAGCATTTT; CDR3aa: CASSGGLLSQPQHF
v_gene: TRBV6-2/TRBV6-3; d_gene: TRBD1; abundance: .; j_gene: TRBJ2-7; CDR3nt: TGTGCCAGCAGTTACGGGGACAGGGGGAATTTCTACGAGCAGTACTTC; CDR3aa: CASSYGDRGNFYEQYF
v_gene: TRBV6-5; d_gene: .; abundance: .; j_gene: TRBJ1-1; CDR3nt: TGTGCCAGCAGTTACACTCAGAACACTGAAGCTTTCTTT; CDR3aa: CASSYTQNTEAFF
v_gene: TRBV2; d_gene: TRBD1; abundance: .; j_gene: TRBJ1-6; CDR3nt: TGTGCCAGCAGGGGACAGGGGACACCCCTCCACTTT; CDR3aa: CASRGQGTPLHF
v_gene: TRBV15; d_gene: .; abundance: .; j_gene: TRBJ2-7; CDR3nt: TGTGCCACCAGCAAACCGGGACAACTTTACGAGCAGTACTTC; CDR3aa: CATSKPGQLYEQYF
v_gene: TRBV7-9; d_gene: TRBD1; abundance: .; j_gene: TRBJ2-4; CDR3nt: TGTGCCAGCATTGCCGGGACAGGGGTGTCAAACATTCAGTACTTC; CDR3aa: CASIAGTGVSNIQYF
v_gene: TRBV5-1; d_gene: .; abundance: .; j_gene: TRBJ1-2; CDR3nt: TGCGCCAGCAGCTTGGATGGAGGCGCCAACTATGGCTACACCTTC; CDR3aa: CASSLDGGANYGYTF
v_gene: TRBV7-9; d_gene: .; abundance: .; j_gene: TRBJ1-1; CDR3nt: TGTGCCAGCAGCCCGTCCACAGGGCGTGAGACTGAAGCTTTCTTT; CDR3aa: CASSPSTGRETEAFF
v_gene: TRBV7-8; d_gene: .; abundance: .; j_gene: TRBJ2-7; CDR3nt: TGTGCCAGCAGCTTAGTTCTAGGTACCTACGAGCAGTACTTC; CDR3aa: CASSLVLGTYEQYF
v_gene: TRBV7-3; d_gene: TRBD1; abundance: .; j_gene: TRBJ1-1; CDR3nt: TGTGCCAGCAGCTTGACAGGGACTAACACTGAAGCTTTCTTT; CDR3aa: CASSLTGTNTEAFF
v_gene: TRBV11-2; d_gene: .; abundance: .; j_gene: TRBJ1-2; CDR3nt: TGTGCCAGCAGCTTAGAAGCAGGGGTAAACTATGGCTACACCTTC; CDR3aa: CASSLEAGVNYGYTF
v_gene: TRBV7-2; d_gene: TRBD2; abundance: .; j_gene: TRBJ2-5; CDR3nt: TGTGCCAGCAGCTTCAGCGGGGGGGCAGAGACCCAGTACTTC; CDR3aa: CASSFSGGAETQYF
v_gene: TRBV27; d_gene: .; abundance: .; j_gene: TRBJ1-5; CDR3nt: TGTGCCAGCAGTCTAGGACAAATGCAGCCCCAGCATTTT; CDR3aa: CASSLGQMQPQHF
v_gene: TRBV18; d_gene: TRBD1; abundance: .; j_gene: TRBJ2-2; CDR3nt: TGTGCCAGCTCACTAGGGACAGCCACCGGGGAGCTGTTTTTT; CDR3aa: CASSLGTATGELFF
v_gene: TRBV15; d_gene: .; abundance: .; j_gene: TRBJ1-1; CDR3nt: TGTGCCACCAGCAGAGGTGACAGGAACACTGAAGCTTTCTTT; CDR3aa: CATSRGDRNTEAFF
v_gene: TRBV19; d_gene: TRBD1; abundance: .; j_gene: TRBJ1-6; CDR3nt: TGTGCCAGTAGAAAGGACAGGGACAAATATAATTCACCCCTCCACTTT; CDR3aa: CASRKDRDKYNSPLHF
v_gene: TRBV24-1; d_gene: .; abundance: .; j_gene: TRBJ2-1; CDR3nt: TGTGCCACCAGTGATTCTCCTAGGAATGAGCAGTTCTTC; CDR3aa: CATSDSPRNEQFF
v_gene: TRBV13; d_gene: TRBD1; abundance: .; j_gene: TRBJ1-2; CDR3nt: TGTGCCAGCAGCTTAAACCAGGGGGCGCTTTTTGGCTACACCTTC; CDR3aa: CASSLNQGALFGYTF
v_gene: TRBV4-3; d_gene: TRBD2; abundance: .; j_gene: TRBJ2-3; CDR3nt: TGCGCCAGCAGCCAAGATCTCGGACTAGCGGGGGCCACAGATACGCAGTATTTT; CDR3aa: CASSQDLGLAGATDTQYF
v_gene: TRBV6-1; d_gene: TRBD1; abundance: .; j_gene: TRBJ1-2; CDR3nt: TGTGCCAGCAGTGAAAGTACAGGGGGGTACTATGGCTACACCTTC; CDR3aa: CASSESTGGYYGYTF
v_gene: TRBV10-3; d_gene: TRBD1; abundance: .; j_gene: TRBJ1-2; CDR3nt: TGTGCCACCGGGACAGGTTCCCCTAACTATGGCTACACCTTC; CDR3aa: CATGTGSPNYGYTF
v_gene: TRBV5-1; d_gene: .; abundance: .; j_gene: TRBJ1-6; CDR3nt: TGCGCCAGCAGCTTGGATGTGGGGGCGAATAATTCACCCCTCCACTTT; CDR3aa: CASSLDVGANNSPLHF
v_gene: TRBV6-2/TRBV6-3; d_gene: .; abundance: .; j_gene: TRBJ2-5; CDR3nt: TGTGCCAGCAGTCCCGGTCGGTATTACCAAGAGACCCAGTACTTC; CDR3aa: CASSPGRYYQETQYF
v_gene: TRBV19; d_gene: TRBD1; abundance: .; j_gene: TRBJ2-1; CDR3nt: TGTGCCAGTAGTATCGGACAGGCTTACAATGAGCAGTTCTTC; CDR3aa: CASSIGQAYNEQFF
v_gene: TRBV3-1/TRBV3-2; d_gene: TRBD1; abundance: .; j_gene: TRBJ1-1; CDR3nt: TGTGCCAGCAGCCGAGATCGGACAGGGGGCAACACTGAAGCTTTCTTT; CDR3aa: CASSRDRTGGNTEAFF
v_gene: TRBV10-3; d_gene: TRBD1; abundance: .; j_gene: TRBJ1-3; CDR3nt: TGTGCCATCAGTTGGGACAGCTCTGGAAACACCATATATTTT; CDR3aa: CAISWDSSGNTIYF
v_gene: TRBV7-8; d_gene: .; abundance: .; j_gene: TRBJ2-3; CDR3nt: TGTGCCAGCAGCTTCTTAGGATTAGCTGGTACGCAGTATTTT; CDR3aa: CASSFLGLAGTQYF
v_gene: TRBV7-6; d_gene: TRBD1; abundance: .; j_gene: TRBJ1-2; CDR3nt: TGTGCCAGCAGCCACGGCAGGGGGCTTGACTATGGCTACACCTTC; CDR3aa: CASSHGRGLDYGYTF
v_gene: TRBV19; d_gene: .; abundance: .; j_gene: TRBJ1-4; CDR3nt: TGTGCCTCAACCCCCGGGGGATTGCGACGTGAAAAACTGTTTTTT; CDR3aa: CASTPGGLRREKLFF
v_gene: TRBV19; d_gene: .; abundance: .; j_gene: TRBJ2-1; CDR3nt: TGTGCCAGTAGTATAGTCGGAGGGGATGAGCAGTTCTTC; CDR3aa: CASSIVGGDEQFF
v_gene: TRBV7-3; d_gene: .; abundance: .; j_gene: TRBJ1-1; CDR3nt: TGTGCCAGCAGCTTAAGGGGGCTGACTGAAGCTTTCTTT; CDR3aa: CASSLRGLTEAFF
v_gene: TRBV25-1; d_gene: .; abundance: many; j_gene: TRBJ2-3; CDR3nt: TGTGCCAGCAGTGGATTAAACAGGGTAACAGATACGCAGTATTTT; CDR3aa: CASSGLNRVTDTQYF
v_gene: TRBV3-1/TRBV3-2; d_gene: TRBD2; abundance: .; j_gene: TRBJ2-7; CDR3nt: TGTGCCAGCAGCCAAGACCCTCAGAGACTAGCGGGGGGCAGGCCCGAGCAGTACTTC; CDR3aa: CASSQDPQRLAGGRPEQYF
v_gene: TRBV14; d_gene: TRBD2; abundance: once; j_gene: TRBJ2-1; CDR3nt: TGTGCCAGCAGCCAGACTAGCGGGGGATACAATGAGCAGTTCTTC; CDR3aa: CASSQTSGGYNEQFF
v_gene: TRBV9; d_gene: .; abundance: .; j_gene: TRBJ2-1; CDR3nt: TGTGCCAGCAGCGTAGACGGGGTCACCTACAATGAGCAGTTCTTC; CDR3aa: CASSVDGVTYNEQFF